A single sample is the source of the 29 T cell receptor beta chains below, sequenced in a study of T cells in Graves' hyperthyroidism and ophthalmopathy. The CDR3 regions of TCR beta were amplified from RNA transcripts. The HTBI primer set was used in a first-round RT-PCR of the TCR CDR3. TCRdb re-called the multiplex PCR reads through MiXCR, storing one row per CDR3 protein. The table lists approximately 480,000 distinct CDR3 sequences, 20% to 25% of them singletons. The sequenced material came from blood. These receptors came from a man younger than 35 with Graves' hyperthyroidism.

The chain has TRBV28 and TRBJ2-7, with TRBD2 matching over 14 bases. The trim removed 10 bases at V and 4 bases at J, leaving 9 bases unmatched. From germline, CDR1 is MDHEN and CDR2 SYDVKM. This CDR3 has 15 residues. In nucleotides, the CDR3 is TGTGCCATCTCTAGGGGACTAGCGGGAGCTTACGAGCAGTACTTC. This encodes CAISRGLAGAYEQYF.

This clonotype was recorded many times. The genes are TRBV28 and TRBJ1-1; possibly TRBD1 for D (6 bases). This CDR3 region has 10 residues. V lost 6 bases, J lost 14 bases, and 13 bases lay in between. Germline CDR1 MDHEN, CDR2 SYDVKM. This CDR3 is CASRGGRLFF. The CDR3 nucleotides are TGTGCCAGCAGAGGGGGGAGATTGTTCTTT.

This clonotype was seen ten or more times. In DNA, the CDR3 is TGTGCCAGCAGTGTTACCCGGGAAGGGAAGAATGGCTACACCTTC. Translating gives CASSVTREGKNGYTF. The chain uses TRBV6-1 and TRBJ1-2; unclear D gene. CDR1 is MNHNS and CDR2 is SASEGT in the germline V gene. The V and J ends lost 4 bases and 6 bases respectively, with 18 bases between them. This CDR3 has 15 amino acids.

This clonotype was observed at least ten times. The chain recombines TRBV10-3 with TRBJ2-7; the D gene is possibly TRBD1 (6 bases). V lost 8 bases and J 2 bases, leaving 13 bases between the germline ends. The CDR3 length is 13 residues. Germline CDR1 ENHRY, CDR2 SYGVKD. CDR3 loop: CAIGRGTPYEQYF. CDR3 nucleotides: TGTGCCATCGGCAGGGGAACCCCCTACGAGCAGTACTTC.

This clonotype came up many times. The rearrangement joins TRBV11-3 to TRBJ2-6, with D uncertain. CDR1 and CDR2 (germline): SGHNT, YENEEA. V was pared by 3 bases and J by 3 bases, with 6 bases between. This CDR3 is built from 14 residues. DNA for the CDR3: TGTGCCAGCAGCTTCGGTGGTGGGGCCAACGTCCTGACTTTC. It codes for CASSFGGGANVLTF.

This chain uses TRBV10-3 with TRBJ2-7; D is possibly TRBD1 or TRBD2 (7 bases each). Germline CDR1 is ENHRY and CDR2 is SYGVKD. V was clipped by 7 bases and J by 6 bases, with 13 bases between them. This CDR3 comprises 12 residues. CDR3 protein: CAITQGGGEQYF. Written as DNA, the CDR3 is TGTGCCATCACCCAGGGGGGGGGCGAGCAGTACTTC.

This clonotype came up many times. V is TRBV20-1 and J is TRBJ2-7; D is possibly TRBD1 (6 bases). The CDR3 runs 12 residues. Germline CDR1 and CDR2: DFQATT and SNEGSKA (reference sequence). V was pared by 6 bases and J by 2 bases, with 11 bases between. In nucleotides, the CDR3 is TGCAGTGCCCCGGGACATACCTACGAGCAGTACTTC. It translates to CSAPGHTYEQYF.

This clonotype was seen ten or more times. The chain links TRBV4-1 to TRBJ2-2, with D unresolved. This CDR3 contains 12 residues. V shed 1 base and J shed 4 bases, with 1 base lying between them. The germline V gene encodes CDR1 MGHRA and CDR2 YSYEKL. The CDR3 is CASSQGTGELFF. CDR3 DNA sequence: TGCGCCAGCAGCCAAGGCACCGGGGAGCTGTTTTTT.

The CDR3, as DNA: TGTGCCAGCAGACCATCGACCGGGACAGGGACCTACGAGCAGTACTTC. Translated, it gives CASRPSTGTGTYEQYF. The chain uses TRBV12-3 or TRBV12-4 and TRBJ2-7, with 9 nucleotides matching TRBD1. J lost 2 bases, V lost 6 bases, and 11 bases had no gene match. The CDR3 is 16 amino acids.

At least ten counts were recorded for this clonotype. The V gene is TRBV2, the J gene TRBJ1-5; 8 nucleotides line up with TRBD1. The V gene's germline CDR1 is SNHLY and CDR2 FYNNEI. The CDR3 spans 13 residues. The trim removed 6 bases at V and 5 bases at J, leaving 3 bases unmatched. The CDR3 loop reads CASRRQGHQPQHF. DNA for the CDR3: TGTGCCAGCAGGCGACAGGGGCATCAGCCCCAGCATTTT. Full variable domain (missing parts from reference TRBV2 and TRBJ1-5): EPEVTQTPSHQVTQMGQEVILRCVPISNHLYFYWYRQILGQKVEFLVSFYNNEISEKSEIFDDQFSVERPDGSNFTLKIRSTKLEDSAMYFCASRRQGHQPQHFGDGTRLSIL.

This clonotype was seen at least ten times. The chain recombines TRBV30 with TRBJ1-5, with TRBD1 matching over 9 bases. This CDR3 is built from 13 residues. V shed 5 bases and J 6 bases; nucleotides not matched to a gene: 5. CDR1 is GTSNPN and CDR2 is SVGIG in the germline V gene (reference sequence). Written as DNA, the CDR3 is TGTGCCTGGGGAATGACAGGGGGTCAGCCCCAGCATTTT. Its protein is CAWGMTGGQPQHF.

In this sample, this clonotype turned up many times. The CDR3 region is CASSRSSGAYPDTQYF. In nucleotides, the CDR3 is TGTGCCAGCAGTCGCTCCTCGGGGGCCTATCCCGATACGCAGTATTTT. This sequence joins TRBV28 and TRBJ2-3; D is tentatively TRBD1 or TRBD2 (6 bases each). V was shortened by 5 bases and J by 6 bases, with 21 bases between the two germline ends. Germline lookup yields CDR1 MDHEN and CDR2 SYDVKM. The CDR3 consists of 16 residues.

Many counts were recorded for this clonotype. The rearrangement links TRBV18 to TRBJ1-5, with D possibly matching TRBD1 (5 bases). CDR1 KGHSH and CDR2 LQKENI come from the germline V gene. The CDR3 length is 14 residues. The V gene lost 1 base and the J gene lost 7 bases, with 11 bases spanning the gap. The CDR3 protein is CASSPRPWDQPQHF. The DNA for the CDR3 is TGTGCCAGCTCACCACGGCCTTGGGACCAGCCCCAGCATTTT.

V gene TRBV18 combines with J gene TRBJ1-5; D call uncertain. Germline assignment: CDR1 KGHSH and CDR2 LQKENI. V was shortened by 3 bases and J by 7 bases, with 10 bases between the two germline ends. The length of the CDR3 is 13 residues. CDR3 sequence reads: CASSPGSRQPQHF. DNA of the CDR3: TGTGCCAGCTCACCCGGGAGTCGCCAGCCCCAGCATTTT.

J is TRBJ2-5 and V is TRBV6-1; no reliable D call. CDR1 is MNHNS and CDR2 is SASEGT in the germline V gene. This CDR3 contains 17 residues. V lost 6 bases, J lost 1 base, and 21 bases lay in between. Here the CDR3 DNA reads TGTGCCAGCAGCAAACCTGTGGGTCTCAGGCTCCAAGAGACCCAGTACTTC. It translates to CASSKPVGLRLQETQYF.

This clonotype was recorded many times. The chain uses TRBV6-2 or TRBV6-3 and TRBJ1-5; 10 positions agree with TRBD1. Losses at the gene ends were 7 bases for V and 3 bases for J; bases not matched to a gene: 6. The CDR3 spans 15 residues. Per the germline V gene, CDR1 is MNHEY and CDR2 is SVGEGT. The CDR3 sequence is CASNDRGRNNQPQHF. The CDR3 DNA is TGTGCCAGCAACGACAGGGGGCGAAACAATCAGCCCCAGCATTTT.

This clonotype was recorded a few times. The chain joins TRBV5-1 to TRBJ2-7; 9 bases match TRBD1. CDR1 is SGHRS and CDR2 is YFSETQ in the germline V gene. The CDR3 covers 16 residues. V trimming: 0 bases; J trimming: 2 bases; junction bases outside the gene matches: 6. The DNA of the CDR3 is TGCGCCAGCAGCTTGGGGACCGGGACAGGGCCCTACGAGCAGTACTTC. Amino acid sequence: CASSLGTGTGPYEQYF.

This clonotype was seen ten or more times. One junction end does not reproduce the germline sequence, and a read error may be involved. The chain is built from TRBV7-7 and TRBJ2-5, with 9 bases lining up with TRBD2. Germline assignment: CDR1 SSHAT and CDR2 FNYEAQ (reference sequence). The CDR3 is made up of 17 amino acids. This CDR3 is CASSPGRLAGIQETQYF. In nucleotides, the CDR3 is TGTGCTAGCAGTCCCGGGAGGCTAGCGGGGATCCAAGAGACCCAGTACTTC. The full variable domain, with the rest looked up from reference TRBV7-7 and TRBJ2-5, is GAGVSQSPRYKVTKRGQDVTLRCDPISSHATLYWYQQALGQGPEFLTYFNYEAQPDKSGLPSDRFSAERPEGSISTLTIQRTEQRDSAMYRCASSPGRLAGIQETQYFGPGTRLLVL.

In its sample, this clonotype was seen a few times. J is TRBJ2-5 and V is TRBV5-1; D is possibly TRBD1 (6 bases). From germline, CDR1 is SGHRS and CDR2 YFSETQ. This CDR3 contains 17 residues. With 1 base removed from V and 2 bases from J, the gap between germline ends came to 18 bases. The CDR3 here is CASSLFLLTGQQETQYF. The DNA of the CDR3 is TGCGCCAGCAGCTTGTTTTTACTGACAGGACAACAAGAGACCCAGTACTTC.

This clonotype appeared many times. The J gene is TRBJ1-5, the V gene TRBV12-3 or TRBV12-4, with unresolved D. The CDR3 runs 12 residues. V was shortened by 3 bases and J by 4 bases, with 4 bases between the two germline ends. In nucleotides, the CDR3 is TGTGCCAGCAGTTTGAAAAATCAGCCCCAGCATTTT. This codes for CASSLKNQPQHF.

This clonotype was counted many times. CDR3 bases: TGTGCCAGCAGTCCATCTTGGCAGCATGGCTACACCTTC. Encoded protein: CASSPSWQHGYTF. The rearrangement uses TRBV12-3 or TRBV12-4 and TRBJ1-2; D is uncertain. The CDR3 is made up of 13 amino acids. Trimming shortened V by 5 bases and J by 6 bases, and 13 bases separated the two germline ends.

The rearrangement joins TRBV30 to TRBJ2-7, with D possibly matching TRBD2 (6 bases). The V end was cut by 3 bases, the J end by 3 bases, with 12 bases between. Germline V gene data show CDR1 as GTSNPN and CDR2 as SVGIG (reference sequence). The CDR3 consists of 13 residues. The CDR3 nucleotides are TGTGCCTGGAGGCCCGGGACTTTCTACGAGCAGTACTTC. Protein: CAWRPGTFYEQYF. Drawing the rest from reference TRBV30 and TRBJ2-7, the complete variable domain is SQTIHQWPATLVQPVGSPLSLECTVEGTSNPNLYWYRQAAGRGLQLLFYSVGIGQISSEVPQNLSASRPQDRQFILSSKKLLLSDSGFYLCAWRPGTFYEQYFGPGTRLTVT.

The chain carries TRBV6-5 and TRBJ1-1; weak D call: TRBD1 (5 bases). The CDR3 contains 13 residues. Germline V gene data show CDR1 as MNHEY and CDR2 as SVGAGI. Trimming took 4 bases from V and 11 from J, leaving 17 bases between them. CDR3 sequence: CASSLQDSLEAFF. DNA for the CDR3: TGTGCCAGCAGTTTACAAGACAGCTTAGAGGCTTTCTTT.

The chain is built from TRBV28 and TRBJ1-2; the D gene is possibly TRBD1 (5 bases). Germline V gene lookup returns CDR1 MDHEN and CDR2 SYDVKM. The length of the CDR3 is 13 residues. The V end lost 4 bases, the J end lost 8 bases, and 14 bases lay between the germline ends. This CDR3 is CASSSGLGAGYTF. Written as DNA, the CDR3 is TGTGCCAGCAGTTCTGGACTTGGGGCAGGCTACACCTTC.

This clonotype was picked up a small number of times. The chain links TRBV30 to TRBJ1-2, with unresolved D. Trimming cost V 7 bases and J 6 bases, with 18 bases left between them. Per the germline V gene, CDR1 is GTSNPN and CDR2 is SVGIG (reference sequence). This CDR3 has 13 residues. The CDR3 protein is CASLTQRANGYTF. The CDR3 bases are TGTGCCTCCCTCACCCAAAGGGCGAATGGCTACACCTTC.

The rearrangement uses TRBV7-2 and TRBJ2-1, with D possibly matching TRBD1 (6 bases). The CDR3 runs 15 residues. Trimming shortened V by 5 bases and J by 7 bases, and 18 bases separated the two germline ends. Germline V CDR1 and CDR2: SGHTA, FQGNSA. The CDR3 DNA reads TGTGCCAGCAGCCTACAACCGGGACAACGGAATGAGCAGTTCTTC. This gives the protein CASSLQPGQRNEQFF.

This clonotype was counted many times. This chain links TRBV27 with TRBJ2-2, with D maybe TRBD1 (5 bases). V was clipped by 3 bases and J by 6 bases, with 5 bases between them. The germline V gene encodes CDR1 MNHEY and CDR2 SMNVEV (reference sequence). The CDR3 is 12 amino acids. The CDR3 bases are TGTGCCAGCAGTTTCAGGGCCGGGGAGCTGTTTTTT. Its protein is CASSFRAGELFF.

The J gene is TRBJ1-2, the V gene TRBV6-1; 9 positions match TRBD1. Unmatched junction bases numbered 9, after V lost 3 bases and J lost 4 bases. The CDR3 is made up of 16 amino acids. CDR1 is MNHNS, CDR2 SASEGT, per germline. The CDR3 spells CASSDTPGQGFYGYTF. As DNA, the CDR3 is TGTGCCAGCAGTGACACCCCGGGACAGGGCTTCTATGGCTACACCTTC.

This clonotype was recorded at least ten times. V and J are TRBV6-1 and TRBJ2-7; D gene ambiguous. Trimming took 4 bases from V and 7 from J, leaving 11 bases between them. The CDR3 runs 12 residues. Germline V gene lookup returns CDR1 MNHNS and CDR2 SASEGT. The CDR3 bases are TGTGCCAGCAGTGGGCCTAGTGAAGAGCAGTACTTC. The encoded protein is CASSGPSEEQYF.